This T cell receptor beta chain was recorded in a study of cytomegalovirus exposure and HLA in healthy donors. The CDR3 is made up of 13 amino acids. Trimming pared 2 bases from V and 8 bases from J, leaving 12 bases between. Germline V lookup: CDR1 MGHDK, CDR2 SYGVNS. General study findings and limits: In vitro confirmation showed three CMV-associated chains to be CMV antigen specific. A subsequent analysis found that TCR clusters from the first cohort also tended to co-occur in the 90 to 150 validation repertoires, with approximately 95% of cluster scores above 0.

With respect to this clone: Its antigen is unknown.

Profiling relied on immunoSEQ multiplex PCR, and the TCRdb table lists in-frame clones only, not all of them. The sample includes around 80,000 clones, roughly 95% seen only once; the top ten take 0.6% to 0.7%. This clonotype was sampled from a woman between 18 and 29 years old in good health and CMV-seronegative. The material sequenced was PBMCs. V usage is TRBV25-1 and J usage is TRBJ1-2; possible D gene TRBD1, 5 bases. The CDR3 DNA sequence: TGTGCCAGCAGTGAAGCCCAGGGCCGAGGCTACACCTTC. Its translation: CASSEAQGRGYTF.